The T cell receptor beta chain under discussion was sequenced for a study of cytotoxic CD8 clonotypes in ibrutinib-treated CLL. Study-level background: Complete response was seen in 2 patients and partial in some 25; roughly twelve progressed and about 15 stayed remitted after a median around 68 months.

A remark on this clone: The antigen is not known.

The study, taken as a whole, reports: Under treatment, the uncommon public clonotypes either contracted or remained stable. Samples from sustained-remission and progressing patients were taken at different times.

Sequencing was performed with immunoSEQ multiplex PCR; in TCRdb, only in-frame clones are kept and a portion is missing. The table includes some 350,000 clones, over 60% detected once. This specimen consisted of PBMCs, obtained after 36 months of ibrutinib treatment. This TCR was recovered from a human donor with chronic lymphocytic leukemia.

The CDR3 reads CASSQEDRANPYGYTF. In DNA, the CDR3 is TGTGCCAGCAGCCAAGAGGACAGAGCGAACCCCTATGGCTACACCTTC. This chain links TRBV4-2 with TRBJ1-2, with D tentatively TRBD1 (6 bases). The V end lost 0 bases, the J end lost 4 bases, and 15 bases lay between the germline ends. The CDR3 covers 16 residues. The germline V gene encodes CDR1 LGHNA and CDR2 YNFKEQ.